Listed here are 20 T cell receptor beta chains from one sample, sequenced in a study of blood T cell repertoires in COVID-19 (TCRdb year 2020). Receptor amplification or capture employed the immunoSEQ multiplex PCR assay. TCRdb mirrors the immuneACCESS table, restricted to in-frame sequences. Some clones are absent from its copies; in checked studies, under half trace to an unresolved V gene, and the reason for the others is unknown. Counted in this sample were under 200,000 clones; about 80% of them appeared once. The ten top clones hold under 8% of the sample. Sequencing was carried out using peripheral blood. The receptors shown here come from a man in his sixties with acute or convalescent COVID-19.

The V and J genes are TRBV29-1 and TRBJ2-3; perhaps TRBD1 as D (5 bases). Germline CDR1 SQVTM, CDR2 ANQGSEA. With 2 bases removed from V and 6 bases from J, the gap between germline ends came to 9 bases. The CDR3 sequence is 12 residues long. CDR3 loop: CSVEMGPDTQYF. In DNA form, the CDR3 reads TGCAGCGTTGAAATGGGGCCCGATACGCAGTATTTT.

The CDR3, as DNA: TGTGCCTCCGAAAAGGGGATTTACTATGGCTACACCTTC. Protein sequence: CASEKGIYYGYTF. The gene calls are TRBV30 and TRBJ1-2; weak D call: TRBD1 (5 bases). Germline values: CDR1 GTSNPN, CDR2 SVGIG (reference sequence). Trimming removed 7 bases at V and 3 bases at J, with 15 bases between. CDR3 length: 13 residues.

This clone was detected only a few times. The rearrangement joins TRBV7-3 to TRBJ1-2; D may be TRBD1 (5 bases). The CDR3 extends over 14 amino acids. The germline gives CDR1 SGHTA, CDR2 FQGTGA. The V end was cut by 4 bases, the J end by 2 bases, with 11 bases between. This CDR3 is CASSSSGGNYGYTF. The CDR3 DNA follows: TGTGCCAGCAGCTCCTCCGGGGGGAACTATGGCTACACCTTC.

This sequence joins TRBV15 and TRBJ2-1; the D is unclear. This CDR3 is built from 15 residues. V was pared by 5 bases and J by 11 bases, with 22 bases between. Germline V lookup: CDR1 LNHNV, CDR2 YYDKDF (reference sequence). The CDR3 bases are TGTGCCACCAGCTTACGCCGCCTTCCTTCTACGAAGCAGTTCTTC. Translating gives CATSLRRLPSTKQFF.

This clone was found once. This sequence joins TRBV5-4 and TRBJ2-3; 9 nucleotides align to TRBD1. The junction had 15 bases not matched to a gene; V was cut back by 4 bases and J by 3 bases. The CDR3 extends over 18 amino acids. Germline assignment: CDR1 SGHNT and CDR2 YYREEE (reference sequence). CDR3 in amino acids: CASSPRPPGQGGTDTQYF. CDR3 sequence (DNA): TGTGCCAGCAGCCCCCGACCGCCGGGACAGGGAGGTACAGATACGCAGTATTTT.

The rearrangement joins TRBV6-5 to TRBJ2-1; 9 bases fit TRBD2. CDR3 size: 15 residues. The trim removed 6 bases at V and 12 bases at J, leaving 15 bases unmatched. Germline V gene lookup returns CDR1 MNHEY and CDR2 SVGAGI. The CDR3: CASRGGRAGFDGQFF. CDR3 nucleotide sequence: TGTGCCAGCAGGGGCGGGAGGGCCGGTTTTGACGGGCAGTTCTTC.

This clone was recorded once. The V call is TRBV7-8, the J call TRBJ1-4; TRBD1 is a possible D gene (5 bases). Germline V CDR1 and CDR2: SGHVS, FQNEAQ. V lost 4 bases, J lost 7 bases, and 13 bases lay in between. The length of the CDR3 is 14 residues. CDR3 loop: CASSSLRVGEKLFF. DNA for the CDR3: TGTGCCAGCAGCTCCCTCAGGGTTGGTGAAAAACTGTTTTTT.

V is TRBV4-3 and J is TRBJ1-2, with 8 bases matching TRBD1. Germline V gives CDR1 LGHNA, CDR2 YSLEER. The CDR3 totals 14 residues. V gave up 1 base and J gave up 7 bases; unmatched junction bases: 5. Written as DNA, the CDR3 is TGCGCCAGCAGCCAAGCATCAGGGGGCCTTGGCTACACCTTC. This encodes CASSQASGGLGYTF.

The gene calls are TRBV15 and TRBJ2-7; D possibly corresponds to TRBD2 (6 bases). CDR3 size: 15 residues. Germline V CDR1 and CDR2: LNHNV, YYDKDF (reference sequence). V dropped 1 base and J dropped 1 base, with 11 bases sitting between them. CDR3 protein: CATSRGGLQSYEQYF. DNA of the CDR3: TGTGCCACCAGCAGAGGGGGACTTCAGTCCTACGAGCAGTACTTC.

The genes are TRBV7-2 and TRBJ1-4; TRBD1 might be the D (5 bases). The CDR3 runs to 16 residues. Trimming left V 2 bases short and J 7 bases short, with 17 bases between. Germline CDR1 and CDR2: SGHTA and FQGNSA. CDR3: CASSLYRGTNTEKLFF. The CDR3, as DNA: TGTGCCAGCAGCTTATATCGGGGGACGAACACTGAAAAACTGTTTTTT.

The genes are TRBV18 and TRBJ2-4; D gene uncertain. The CDR3 spans 13 residues. V was clipped by 3 bases and J by 0 bases, with 3 bases between them. The V gene's germline CDR1 is KGHSH and CDR2 LQKENI. CDR3 protein: CASSPLAKNIQYF. The DNA of the CDR3 is TGTGCCAGCTCACCCCTAGCCAAAAACATTCAGTACTTC.

This clone has only a few counts. The chain couples TRBV15 to TRBJ1-2; a weak D match, TRBD1 (6 bases). There are 14 residues in the CDR3. Trimming cost V 4 bases and J 4 bases, with 13 bases left between them. The V gene's germline CDR1 is LNHNV and CDR2 YYDKDF (reference sequence). In nucleotides, the CDR3 is TGTGCCACCAGCACCGAGGACAGCCTCTATGGCTACACCTTC. Its translation: CATSTEDSLYGYTF.

V usage is TRBV9 and J usage is TRBJ1-3, with a tentative D call TRBD1 (6 bases). Trimming cost V 6 bases and J 4 bases, with 20 bases left between them. Germline V gene sequence: CDR1 SGDLS, CDR2 YYNGEE. The CDR3 loop spans 16 amino acids. CDR3 amino acids: CASTRRGGGVGNTIYF. CDR3 sequence (DNA): TGTGCCAGCACCAGAAGAGGGGGAGGGGTCGGAAACACCATATATTTT.

The chain uses TRBV4-3 and TRBJ2-1; TRBD1 might be the D (6 bases). Germline CDR1 is LGHNA and CDR2 is YSLEER. The CDR3 spans 14 residues. V dropped 0 bases and J dropped 4 bases, with 7 bases sitting between them. The CDR3 region is CASSQDQGYNEQFF. The CDR3 DNA reads TGCGCCAGCAGCCAAGATCAGGGGTACAATGAGCAGTTCTTC.

Only a few counts were recorded for this clone. This specimen includes other DNA sequences encoding the same CDR3. The chain carries TRBV5-1 and TRBJ2-3; tentative D call: TRBD2 (5 bases). V was cut by 0 bases and J by 4 bases, with 9 bases left in between. Germline CDR1 is SGHRS and CDR2 is YFSETQ. The CDR3 has 14 amino acids. The chain's CDR3 is CASSLGLASDTQYF. CDR3 coding DNA: TGCGCCAGCAGCTTGGGGCTAGCATCAGATACGCAGTATTTT.

CDR3 DNA sequence: TGTGCCAGCAGCCTCCAGTGGAGGAACACTGAAGCTTTCTTT. Translation: CASSLQWRNTEAFF. This chain connects TRBV14 to TRBJ1-1; D is ambiguous. Germline loops: CDR1 SGHDN, CDR2 FVKESK. V lost 4 bases, J lost 1 base, and 10 bases lay in between. The CDR3 extends over 14 amino acids.

This chain connects TRBV7-2 to TRBJ2-6; the D is unclear. CDR3 length equals 14 residues. V gave up 5 bases and J gave up 0 bases, with 5 bases separating them. Germline CDR1 is SGHTA and CDR2 is FQGNSA. DNA for the CDR3: TGTGCCAGCAGCCGGAGCTCTGGGGCCAACGTCCTGACTTTC. Its translation: CASSRSSGANVLTF.

This chain uses TRBV7-9 with TRBJ2-3, with a tentative D call TRBD2 (5 bases). The CDR3 is made up of 13 amino acids. Germline V gives CDR1 SEHNR, CDR2 FQNEAQ (reference sequence). V shed 6 bases and J shed 7 bases, with 14 bases lying between them. The CDR3 DNA reads as TGTGCCAGCAGTTCAAGGGAGAGGCATACGCAGTATTTT. Its protein is CASSSRERHTQYF.

The chain carries TRBV12-3 or TRBV12-4 and TRBJ2-5, with D maybe TRBD2 (7 bases). Trimming pared 6 bases from V and 5 bases from J, leaving 13 bases between. The CDR3 runs to 13 residues. The CDR3 nucleotides are TGTGCCAGCAGCAGCCGGGGGGCTGAGACCCAGTACTTC. Residues: CASSSRGAETQYF.

The chain carries TRBV5-1 and TRBJ1-1; D unresolved. Deletions cut 0 bases from V and 1 base from J, with 13 bases between. The CDR3 is made up of 16 amino acids. Germline CDR1 SGHRS, CDR2 YFSETQ. CDR3: CASSLVVGLANTEAFF. The CDR3 DNA follows: TGCGCCAGCAGCTTGGTGGTAGGTTTAGCGAACACTGAAGCTTTCTTT.